The entry below gives a single TCR beta chain sequence along with its context. Its antigen is unknown. No base-level quality is on record; no much larger clone is a single base apart. Sequencing instrument: Illumina HiSeq 2500. Quantitative 5'-RACE with molecular barcodes was used to prepare TCR beta libraries. The original methods were these. A new computational method, built on a probabilistic model of VDJ rearrangement, was used to identify disease-linked TCR variants. Through fastp at Q25 and MiXCR, TCRdb rebuilt clones from the public reads, retaining in-frame beta chains. Under each unique CDR3 protein, matching rows form one entry showing the most common genes and DNA. The V and J calls come from TCRdb's annotation, not from the publication. This sample has just under 550,000 distinct CDR3 sequences in its table, and about 12% of those were observed once. The ten largest clones capture approximately 6.3% of the sample.

The data belong to a study of CD8 T cells in ankylosing spondylitis (dated 2017 in TCRdb). Some background on the complete study: To find TCR variants linked to disease, the study profiled T cell receptor beta repertoires in ankylosing spondylitis patients and healthy donors. The full study cohort comprised 25 ankylosing spondylitis patients and roughly 110 healthy donors. Peripheral blood samples were taken, and synovial fluid was additionally collected from ankylosing spondylitis patients. Findings and caveats that apply to the study as a whole: The disease-linked clones had a CD8+ phenotype and were found at relatively low frequencies in peripheral blood. Significant enrichment of the disease-linked clones was reported in matched synovial fluid samples from ankylosing spondylitis patients. Some motif variants had previously been reported in the synovial fluid and blood of reactive arthritis patients, which suggests shared mechanisms of disease initiation. Blood from ankylosing spondylitis patients appeared to be characterized by a TCR beta motif composed of roughly eight highly homologous amino acid variants.

The sample was blood, either unsorted or a sorted T cell fraction (not recorded which). The receptor's source is a male donor with ankylosing spondylitis.

The base sequence is TGTGCCAGCAGTCTTATTCAGAACGCAGATACGCAGTATTTT. It translates to CASSLIQNADTQYF. The sequence is built from TRBV5-4 and TRBJ2-3, with an unclear D gene assignment. The junction shows trimming of 5 bases on V and 4 bases on J, plus 14 bases between the germline ends. CDR1 SGHNT and CDR2 YYREEE are derived from the germline V gene (reference sequence). The CDR3 runs 14 residues from the cysteine to the phenylalanine. Only the CDR3 region is kept as DNA, spanning 42 bases read in frame from base 1.